Presented here are 2 T cell receptor beta chains from one specimen sequenced in a study of CD8+ T cells in alopecia areata. Reverse transcribed after extraction, RNA yielded cDNA as the sequencing template. The data were produced by immunoSEQ multiplex PCR, yet TCRdb's version contains in-frame clones alone and is incomplete. This sample comprises some 2,500 clones, none seen once only. Sequenced sample: lesional skin. All receptors come from a C3H/HeJ mouse with alopecia areata. This strain has MHC haplotype H2-k.

This clone was counted many times. Gene names are mouse gene names. The chain's CDR3 is CASGDQLGGASQNTLYF. The sequenced CDR3 bases are TGTGCCAGCGGTGACCAACTGGGGGGCGCTAGTCAAAAC. The chain recombines TRBV13-2 with TRBJ2-4; 9 bases match TRBD2. Sequencing ends 4 residues short of the CDR3 end; the germline J gene provides the rest. Germline trimming cut 2 bases from V and 0 bases from J; bases unmatched to any gene: 7. This CDR3 is 17 amino acids long. Germline values: CDR1 NNHNN, CDR2 SYGAGS (reference sequence).

This clone showed up many times. The TCRdb protein fails to match the DNA translation at residue 13; the protein reported here was translated from the DNA. The gene symbols are mouse symbols. The DNA ends 3 residues before the CDR3 does, and the rest of the CDR3 is filled in from the germline J gene. The V call is TRBV1, the J call TRBJ1-3, with 10 bases matching TRBD1. The CDR3 is 16 amino acids. Germline V gene sequence: CDR1 NSQYPW, CDR2 LRSPGD (reference sequence). The junction had 2 bases not matched to a gene; V was cut back by 0 bases and J by 3 bases. Incomplete CDR3 DNA: TGCACCTGCAGTGCAGACGACAGGGGGCATGGAAATACG. It specifies CTCSADDRGHGNT. The CDR3 in its entirety is CTCSADDRGHGNTLYF.